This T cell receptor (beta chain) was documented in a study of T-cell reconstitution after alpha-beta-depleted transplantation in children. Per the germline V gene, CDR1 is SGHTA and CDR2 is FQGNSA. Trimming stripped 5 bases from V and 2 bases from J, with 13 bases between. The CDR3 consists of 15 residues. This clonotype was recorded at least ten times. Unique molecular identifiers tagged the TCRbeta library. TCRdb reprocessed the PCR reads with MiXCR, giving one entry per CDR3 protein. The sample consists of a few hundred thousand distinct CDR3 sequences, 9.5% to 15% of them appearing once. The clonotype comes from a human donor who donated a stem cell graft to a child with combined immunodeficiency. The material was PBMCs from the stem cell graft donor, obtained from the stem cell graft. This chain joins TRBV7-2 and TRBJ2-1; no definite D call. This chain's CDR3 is CASSLDGSTYNEQFF. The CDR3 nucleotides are TGTGCCAGCAGCCTTGATGGGTCCACCTACAATGAGCAGTTCTTC.